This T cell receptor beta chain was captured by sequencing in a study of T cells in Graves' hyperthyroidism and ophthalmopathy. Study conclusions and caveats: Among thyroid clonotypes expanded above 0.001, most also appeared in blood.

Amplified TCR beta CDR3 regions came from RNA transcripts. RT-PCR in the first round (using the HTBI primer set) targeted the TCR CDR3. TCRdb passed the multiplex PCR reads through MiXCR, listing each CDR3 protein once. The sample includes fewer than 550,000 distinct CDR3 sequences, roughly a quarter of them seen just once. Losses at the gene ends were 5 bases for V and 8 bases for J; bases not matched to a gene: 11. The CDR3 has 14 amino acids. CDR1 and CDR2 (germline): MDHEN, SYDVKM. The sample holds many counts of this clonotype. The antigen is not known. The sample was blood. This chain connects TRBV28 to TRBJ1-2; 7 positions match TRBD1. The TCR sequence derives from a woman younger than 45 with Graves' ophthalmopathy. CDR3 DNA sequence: TGTGCCAGCAGTCTGGGACAGTCAGGGCACGGCTACACCTTC. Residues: CASSLGQSGHGYTF.